The rows below give T cell receptor beta chains drawn from one sample of a study of blood T cell repertoires in COVID-19. Data came from immunoSEQ multiplex PCR; TCRdb stores just in-frame clones and leaves some out. The sample shows fewer than 200,000 clones, approximately 87% of them seen only once. The sequencing sample was made of peripheral blood. All receptors come from a man aged 35-49 years with active or convalescent COVID-19. The CDR3 runs from the conserved cysteine through the conserved F or W. The D gene is left open where the match is weak. Clone size is shown for a subset of rows, as once, few, many or a class of expanded clone.

TRBV5-1	TRBJ1-3	-	-	CASSLVTPGGSGNTIYF	TGCGCCAGCAGCTTGGTAACGCCGGGGGGTTCTGGAAACACCATATATTTT
TRBV12-5	TRBJ1-1	-	-	CASGLSTGLNTEAFF	TGTGCTAGTGGTTTGTCTACAGGCCTGAACACTGAAGCTTTCTTT
TRBV14	TRBJ2-5	TRBD1	once	CASSPGQVVETQYF	TGTGCCAGCAGCCCGGGACAGGTGGTGGAGACCCAGTACTTC
TRBV4-1	TRBJ1-5	-	-	CASSQDIRAQPQHF	TGCGCCAGCAGCCAAGATATTAGAGCCCAGCCCCAGCATTTT
TRBV6-5	TRBJ1-6	-	-	CASRRPGAYNSPLHF	TGTGCCAGCAGACGACCCGGGGCCTATAATTCACCCCTCCACTTT
TRBV30	TRBJ2-1	TRBD1	once	CAWSVDRGRSSNEQFF	TGTGCCTGGAGTGTAGACAGGGGGCGGTCAAGCAATGAGCAGTTCTTC
TRBV5-8	TRBJ2-1	-	once	CASSFERNEQFF	TGTGCCAGCAGCTTTGAGAGAAATGAGCAGTTCTTC
TRBV11-2	TRBJ1-4	TRBD1	-	CASSLAGGVGEKLFF	TGTGCCAGCAGCTTAGCAGGGGGCGTGGGTGAAAAACTGTTTTTT
TRBV7-8	TRBJ1-4	-	-	CASSLGPWSEKLFF	TGTGCCAGCAGCTTAGGTCCTTGGAGTGAAAAACTGTTTTTT
TRBV3-1/TRBV3-2	TRBJ2-7	TRBD1	few	CASSPGQGTYEQYF	TGTGCCAGCAGCCCGGGACAGGGAACCTACGAGCAGTACTTC
TRBV14	TRBJ1-2	-	-	CASSQVLGGYGYTF	TGTGCCAGCAGCCAAGTTTTGGGGGGCTATGGCTACACCTTC
TRBV6-5	TRBJ1-1	TRBD1	-	CASSFLSQGVNTEAFF	TGTGCCAGCAGTTTTTTATCCCAGGGGGTGAACACTGAAGCTTTCTTT
TRBV5-1	TRBJ1-1	-	-	CASSLGDTYRDTEAFF	TGCGCCAGCAGCTTGGGTGACACCTACCGTGACACTGAAGCTTTCTTT
TRBV19	TRBJ2-7	-	-	CASSIGTGTTKEQYF	TGTGCCAGTAGTATAGGGACCGGGACAACTAAGGAGCAGTACTTC
TRBV2	TRBJ1-6	-	-	CASSISMRDALHF	TGTGCCAGCAGTATTTCGATGAGGGATGCCCTCCACTTT
TRBV6-1	TRBJ2-5	-	-	CASSDLMELGTQYF	TGTGCCAGCAGTGACCTCATGGAGCTCGGGACCCAGTACTTC
TRBV10-3	TRBJ2-5	-	-	CAISDSPAPSGQETQYF	TGTGCCATCAGTGACTCGCCTGCACCATCAGGCCAAGAGACCCAGTACTTC
TRBV6-5	TRBJ1-2	-	-	CASTPPGGSDYGYTF	TGTGCCAGCACTCCACCTGGAGGGTCCGACTATGGCTACACCTTC
TRBV2	TRBJ2-6	-	-	CASSERRSSGANVLTF	TGTGCCAGCAGTGAAAGGCGGAGCTCTGGGGCCAACGTCCTGACTTTC
TRBV4-3	TRBJ2-2	TRBD2	-	CASSPSLAGGRNTGELFF	TGCGCCAGCAGCCCATCCCTAGCGGGGGGGAGGAACACCGGGGAGCTGTTTTTT
TRBV28	TRBJ2-5	TRBD1	-	CASLPQGAQPFQETQYF	TGTGCCAGCCTTCCCCAGGGGGCCCAGCCCTTCCAAGAGACCCAGTACTTC
TRBV19	TRBJ1-1	TRBD1	-	CASSLTQTGTTEAFF	TGTGCCAGTAGTCTAACCCAGACAGGGACCACTGAAGCTTTCTTT
TRBV5-5	TRBJ1-2	-	few	CASSSLDRSYGYTF	TGTGCCAGCAGCTCCCTCGACAGGTCCTATGGCTACACCTTC
TRBV7-2	TRBJ2-2	TRBD2	-	CASSARLAGTGELFF	TGTGCCAGCAGCGCCCGACTAGCGGGCACCGGGGAGCTGTTTTTT
TRBV7-9	TRBJ1-1	-	-	CASSLLQNTEAFF	TGTGCCAGCAGCTTATTACAAAACACTGAAGCTTTCTTT
TRBV19	TRBJ1-2	TRBD1	many	CASSIPGTGGGYTF	TGTGCCAGTAGTATACCAGGGACAGGGGGCGGCTACACCTTC
TRBV7-3	TRBJ1-1	-	-	CASSTGLNTEAFF	TGTGCCAGCTCGACAGGATTGAACACTGAAGCTTTCTTT
TRBV7-2	TRBJ2-1	TRBD1	-	CASSLRTGLSNEQFF	TGTGCCAGCAGCTTACGGACAGGGTTATCCAATGAGCAGTTCTTC